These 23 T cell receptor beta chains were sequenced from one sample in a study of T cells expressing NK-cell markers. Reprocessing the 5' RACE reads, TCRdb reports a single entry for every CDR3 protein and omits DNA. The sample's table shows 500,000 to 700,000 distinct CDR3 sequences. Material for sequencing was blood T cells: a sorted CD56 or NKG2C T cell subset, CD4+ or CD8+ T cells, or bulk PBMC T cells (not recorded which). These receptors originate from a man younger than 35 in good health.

This CDR3 reads CATSRTRGGGVYGYTF. V and J are TRBV15 and TRBJ1-2; the D gene TCRdb calls, TRBD1, cannot be checked with no DNA. The CDR3 length is 16 residues. CDR1 LNHNV and CDR2 YYDKDF come from the germline V gene (reference sequence).

CDR3 residues: CASSQGAGMLTDTQYF. The chain combines TRBV4-2 with TRBJ2-3; TCRdb lists TRBD2, though no DNA is available to test this call. Germline CDR1 and CDR2: LGHNA and YNFKEQ. This CDR3 is 16 amino acids long.

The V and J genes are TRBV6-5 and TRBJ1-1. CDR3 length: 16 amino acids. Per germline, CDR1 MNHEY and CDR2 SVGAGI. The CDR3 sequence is CASRPTRNYMNTEAFF.

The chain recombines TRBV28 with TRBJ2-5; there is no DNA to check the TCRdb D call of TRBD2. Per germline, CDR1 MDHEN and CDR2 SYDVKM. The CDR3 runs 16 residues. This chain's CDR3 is CASTSLAGWGGETQYF. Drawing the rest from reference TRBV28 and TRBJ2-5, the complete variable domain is DVKVTQSSRYLVKRTGEKVFLECVQDMDHENMFWYRQDPGLGLRLIYFSYDVKMKEKGDIPEGYSVSREKKERFSLILESASTNQTSMYLCASTSLAGWGGETQYFGPGTRLLVL.

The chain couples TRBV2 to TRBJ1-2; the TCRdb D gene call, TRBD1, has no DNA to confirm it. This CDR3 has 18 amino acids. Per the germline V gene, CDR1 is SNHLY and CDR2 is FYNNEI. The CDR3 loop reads CASRAVGQFVMMLYGYTF. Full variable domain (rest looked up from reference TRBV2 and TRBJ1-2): EPEVTQTPSHQVTQMGQEVILRCVPISNHLYFYWYRQILGQKVEFLVSFYNNEISEKSEIFDDQFSVERPDGSNFTLKIRSTKLEDSAMYFCASRAVGQFVMMLYGYTFGSGTRLTVV.

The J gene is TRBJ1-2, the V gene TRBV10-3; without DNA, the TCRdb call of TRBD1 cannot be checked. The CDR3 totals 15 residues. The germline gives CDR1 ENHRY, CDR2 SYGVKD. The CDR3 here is CAISELLGTVLGYTF.

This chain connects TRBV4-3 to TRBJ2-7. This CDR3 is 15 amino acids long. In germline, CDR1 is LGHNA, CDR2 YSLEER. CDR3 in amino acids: CASSQDRGFPYEQYF.

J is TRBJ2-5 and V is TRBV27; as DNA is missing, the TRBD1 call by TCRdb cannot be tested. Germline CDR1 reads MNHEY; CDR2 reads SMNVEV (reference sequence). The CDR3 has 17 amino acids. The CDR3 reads CASSLSRTGGLQETQYF.

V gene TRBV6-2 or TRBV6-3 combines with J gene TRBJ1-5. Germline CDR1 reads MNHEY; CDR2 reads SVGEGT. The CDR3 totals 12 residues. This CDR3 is CASSYSSKPQHF.

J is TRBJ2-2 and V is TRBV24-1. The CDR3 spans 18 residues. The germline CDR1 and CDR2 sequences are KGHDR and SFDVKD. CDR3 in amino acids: CATSDFRGPGVLTGELFF.

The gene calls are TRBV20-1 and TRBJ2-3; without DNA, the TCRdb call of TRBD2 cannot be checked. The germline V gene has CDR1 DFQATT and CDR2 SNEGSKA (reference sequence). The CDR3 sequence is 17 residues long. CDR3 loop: CSATQATGTSFTDTQYF.

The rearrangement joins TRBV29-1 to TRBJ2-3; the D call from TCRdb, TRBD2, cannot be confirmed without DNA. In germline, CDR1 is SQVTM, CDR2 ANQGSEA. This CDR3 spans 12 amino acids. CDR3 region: CSVDGGVDTQYF.

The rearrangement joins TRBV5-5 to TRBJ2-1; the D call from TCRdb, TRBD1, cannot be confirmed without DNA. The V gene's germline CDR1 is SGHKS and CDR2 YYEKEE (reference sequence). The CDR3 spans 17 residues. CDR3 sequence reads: CASSTGTWGDSYNEQFF.

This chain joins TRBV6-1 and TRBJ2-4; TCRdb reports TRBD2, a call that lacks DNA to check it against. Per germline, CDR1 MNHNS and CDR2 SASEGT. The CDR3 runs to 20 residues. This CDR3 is CASRETPGLAGNLAKNIQYF.

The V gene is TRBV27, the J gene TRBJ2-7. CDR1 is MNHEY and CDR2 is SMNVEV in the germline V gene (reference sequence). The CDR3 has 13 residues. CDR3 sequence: CASSPHGTYEQYF.

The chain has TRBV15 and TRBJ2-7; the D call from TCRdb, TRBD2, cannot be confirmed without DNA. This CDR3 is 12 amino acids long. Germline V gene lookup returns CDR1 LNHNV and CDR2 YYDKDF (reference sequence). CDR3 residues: CATGTTSYEQYF.

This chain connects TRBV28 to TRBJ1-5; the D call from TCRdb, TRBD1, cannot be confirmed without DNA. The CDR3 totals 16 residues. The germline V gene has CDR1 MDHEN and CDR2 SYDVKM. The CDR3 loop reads CASSLGTAKGFQPQHF.

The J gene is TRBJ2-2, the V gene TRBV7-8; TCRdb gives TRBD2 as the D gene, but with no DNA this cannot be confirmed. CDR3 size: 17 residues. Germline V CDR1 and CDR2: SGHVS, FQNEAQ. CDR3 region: CASSLNFGTIMAGELFF.

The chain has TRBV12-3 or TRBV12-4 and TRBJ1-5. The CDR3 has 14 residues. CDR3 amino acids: CASSFQAGSQPQHF.

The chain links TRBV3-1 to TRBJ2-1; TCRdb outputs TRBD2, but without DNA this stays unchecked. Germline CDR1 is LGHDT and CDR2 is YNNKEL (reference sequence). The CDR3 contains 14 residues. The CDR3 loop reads CASGLAQSYNEQFF.

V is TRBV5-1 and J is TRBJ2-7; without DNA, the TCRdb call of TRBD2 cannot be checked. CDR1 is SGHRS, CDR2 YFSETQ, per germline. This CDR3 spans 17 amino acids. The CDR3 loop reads CASSLVTGTTRNYEQYF.

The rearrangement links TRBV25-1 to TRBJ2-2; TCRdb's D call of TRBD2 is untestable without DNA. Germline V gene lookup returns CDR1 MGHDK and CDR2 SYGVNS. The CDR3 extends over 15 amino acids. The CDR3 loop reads CASSPPGVGTGELFF.

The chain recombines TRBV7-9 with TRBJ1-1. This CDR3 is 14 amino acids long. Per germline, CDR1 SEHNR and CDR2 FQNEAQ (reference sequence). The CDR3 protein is CASSLGGWNTEAFF.